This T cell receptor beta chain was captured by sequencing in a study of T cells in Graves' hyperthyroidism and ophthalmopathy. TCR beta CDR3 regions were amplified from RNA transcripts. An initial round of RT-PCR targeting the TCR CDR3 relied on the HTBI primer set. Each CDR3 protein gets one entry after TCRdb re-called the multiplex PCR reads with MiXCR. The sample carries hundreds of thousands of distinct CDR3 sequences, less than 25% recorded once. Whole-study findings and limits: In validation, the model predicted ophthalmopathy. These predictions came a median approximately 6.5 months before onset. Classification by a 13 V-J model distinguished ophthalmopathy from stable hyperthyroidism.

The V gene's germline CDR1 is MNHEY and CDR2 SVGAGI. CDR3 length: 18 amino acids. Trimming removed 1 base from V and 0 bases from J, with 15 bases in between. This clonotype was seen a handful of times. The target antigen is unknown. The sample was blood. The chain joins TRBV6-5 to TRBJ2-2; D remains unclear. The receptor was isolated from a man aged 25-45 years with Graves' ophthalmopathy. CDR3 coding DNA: TGTGCCAGCAGTTACTTCAAGGGCAGACTCTCGAACACCGGGGAGCTGTTTTTT. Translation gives CASSYFKGRLSNTGELFF.